What follows is one T cell receptor beta chain and its context. The data belong to a study of blood T cell repertoires in COVID-19. The overall study: In each case, the material was cDNA or gDNA derived from T cells, B-cell-depleted T cells, or PBMCs.

The J segment lost 4 bases and the V segment lost 11 bases, leaving 22 bases of the junction unmatched. The length of the CDR3 is 18 residues. From germline, CDR1 is SGHVS and CDR2 FQNEAQ. Sequenced by immunoSEQ multiplex PCR; TCRdb stores in-frame clones only, minus some. The sample has approximately 470,000 clones, approximately 83% seen once. The chain joins TRBV7-8 to TRBJ2-5; TRBD2 matches at 10 bases. The receptor comes from a human donor in a cohort sampled during active COVID-19. Sequences were obtained from peripheral blood. CDR3 residues: CACGGRLAGEGRRETQYF. The CDR3 DNA sequence: TGTGCCTGCGGGGGTCGGCTAGCGGGAGAGGGGAGGAGAGAGACCCAGTACTTC.